The rows below give T cell receptor beta chains drawn from one sample of a study of cytomegalovirus exposure and HLA in healthy donors. The data were produced by immunoSEQ multiplex PCR, yet TCRdb's version contains in-frame clones alone and is incomplete. The sample records roughly 290,000 clones, about 87% being singletons. Input material: PBMCs. Receptor source: a woman younger than 35 in good health and CMV-seronegative. Each CDR3 is given with its conserved first and last residue. D genes are given only for firm matches. Some rows have no size entry. The others give once, few or many, or a class for an expanded clone.

V gene	D gene	J gene	clone size	CDR3 protein	CDR3 DNA
TRBV2	NA	TRBJ1-4	NA	CASSERSPATNEKLFF	TGTGCCAGCAGTGAGAGGAGCCCCGCAACTAATGAAAAACTGTTTTTT
TRBV11-2	NA	TRBJ2-1	NA	CASRLYQGGPYNEQFF	TGTGCCAGCAGGCTCTACCAGGGGGGCCCCTACAATGAGCAGTTCTTC
TRBV2	NA	TRBJ1-1	NA	CASSPRGTEAFF	TGTGCCAGCAGTCCGCGGGGCACTGAAGCTTTCTTT
TRBV10-3	NA	TRBJ2-7	NA	CAISGTGTGSYEQYF	TGTGCCATCAGTGGAACCGGGACTGGATCGTACGAGCAGTACTTC
TRBV29-1	NA	TRBJ1-1	NA	CSVNLNTEAFF	TGCAGCGTCAATTTGAACACTGAAGCTTTCTTT
TRBV18	TRBD2	TRBJ2-5	NA	CASSESGAHQETQYF	TGTGCCAGCTCAGAGAGCGGGGCTCACCAAGAGACCCAGTACTTC
TRBV5-4	TRBD1	TRBJ1-2	NA	CASSFGQGASGGYTF	TGTGCCAGCAGCTTTGGACAGGGGGCTTCAGGAGGCTACACCTTC
TRBV6-5	NA	TRBJ1-1	NA	CASGVREPNTEAFF	TGTGCCAGCGGCGTCCGGGAACCGAACACTGAAGCTTTCTTT
TRBV6-4	TRBD2	TRBJ2-1	NA	CASSDSGGSGPYNEQFF	TGTGCCAGCAGTGACTCGGGTGGTAGCGGGCCCTACAATGAGCAGTTCTTC
TRBV5-1	NA	TRBJ2-6	NA	CASSLLSSGANVLTF	TGCGCCAGCAGCTTGCTTAGCTCTGGGGCCAACGTCCTGACTTTC
TRBV7-7	TRBD2	TRBJ2-3	once	CASSLFPRRTSGETDTQYF	TGTGCCAGCAGCTTATTCCCGAGACGGACTAGCGGGGAAACAGATACGCAGTATTTT
TRBV5-5	NA	TRBJ2-3	NA	CASSLQGTDTQYF	TGTGCCAGCAGCTTGCAGGGCACAGATACGCAGTATTTT
TRBV15	NA	TRBJ1-6	NA	CATSRDPQGGSPLHF	TGTGCCACCAGCAGAGATCCGCAGGGAGGTTCACCCCTCCACTTT
TRBV5-5	NA	TRBJ2-1	NA	CASSLAGDPSYNEQFF	TGTGCCAGCAGCTTAGCAGGGGACCCTTCCTACAATGAGCAGTTCTTC
TRBV14	NA	TRBJ2-5	NA	CASSQGPGWTQYF	TGTGCCAGCAGCCAAGGCCCAGGGTGGACCCAGTACTTC
TRBV19	TRBD1	TRBJ1-2	NA	CASSIFTGGSGGYTF	TGTGCCAGTAGTATATTCACAGGGGGCTCTGGTGGCTACACCTTC
TRBV6-5	NA	TRBJ1-3	NA	CASSDAGLSGNTIYF	TGTGCCAGCAGCGACGCAGGGTTGTCGGGAAACACCATATATTTT
TRBV5-8	TRBD2	TRBJ2-3	NA	CASRFTSVSTDTQYF	TGTGCCAGCAGATTCACTAGCGTTAGCACAGATACGCAGTATTTT
TRBV6-6	TRBD1	TRBJ1-2	NA	CASSYTGQALYGYTF	TGTGCCAGCAGTTACACGGGACAGGCCCTCTATGGCTACACCTTC
TRBV19	TRBD1	TRBJ1-1	NA	CASSTRDRGRAFF	TGTGCCAGCTCAACCCGGGACAGGGGTAGAGCTTTCTTT
TRBV5-6	NA	TRBJ2-1	NA	CASSPGILSYNEQFF	TGTGCCAGCAGCCCCGGGATCCTCTCCTACAATGAGCAGTTCTTC
TRBV5-4	NA	TRBJ1-2	NA	CASSLDSGNNYGYTF	TGTGCCAGCAGCTTGGACAGCGGAAACAACTATGGCTACACCTTC
TRBV27	TRBD2	TRBJ2-1	NA	CASSLALRGGYNEQFF	TGTGCCAGCAGTTTAGCACTGCGGGGGGGCTACAATGAGCAGTTCTTC
TRBV13	NA	TRBJ1-1	NA	CASRDMNTEAFF	TGTGCCAGCCGAGATATGAACACTGAAGCTTTCTTT
TRBV7-5	NA	TRBJ1-1	NA	CARSPKGENTEAFF	TGTGCCAGAAGCCCTAAGGGAGAGAACACTGAAGCTTTCTTT
TRBV7-2	TRBD1	TRBJ1-4	NA	CASSPPGQGEKLFF	TGTGCCAGCAGCCCACCGGGACAGGGAGAAAAACTGTTTTTT
TRBV19	NA	TRBJ1-1	NA	CASSIAGMATEAFF	TGTGCCAGTAGTATTGCGGGGATGGCCACTGAAGCTTTCTTT
TRBV9	NA	TRBJ2-7	NA	CASSVLGQKDEQYF	TGTGCCAGCAGCGTACTCGGACAAAAAGACGAGCAGTACTTC
TRBV19	NA	TRBJ1-5	NA	CASSIFSGARGQPQHF	TGTGCCAGTAGTATATTCTCAGGGGCAAGGGGCCAGCCCCAGCATTTT
TRBV6-1	NA	TRBJ1-1	NA	CASSEGGRTITEAFF	TGTGCCAGCAGTGAAGGGGGCAGAACTATCACTGAAGCTTTCTTT
TRBV5-6	NA	TRBJ1-3	NA	CASSFGAGSGNTIYF	TGTGCCAGCAGCTTTGGCGCCGGGTCTGGAAACACCATATATTTT
TRBV6-5	NA	TRBJ2-1	NA	CASSWGGASLLEQFF	TGTGCCAGCAGTTGGGGGGGGGCTTCCCTCTTGGAGCAGTTCTTC
TRBV5-1	TRBD1	TRBJ1-2	NA	CASSLGGTGGAEGYTF	TGCGCCAGCAGCTTGGGGGGTACAGGGGGCGCGGAAGGCTACACCTTC
TRBV4-2	NA	TRBJ1-5	NA	CASSQKWRGTDQPQHF	TGTGCCAGCAGCCAAAAATGGAGGGGAACGGATCAGCCCCAGCATTTT
TRBV5-1	NA	TRBJ2-5	NA	CASRGTVGAASSQETQYF	TGCGCCAGCAGGGGAACCGTAGGGGCCGCCTCATCTCAAGAGACCCAGTACTTC
TRBV4-1	NA	TRBJ2-7	NA	CASSQAANYEQYF	TGCGCCAGCAGCCAGGCCGCAAACTACGAGCAGTACTTC
TRBV25-1	NA	TRBJ2-1	few	CASLAGSVPYNEQFF	TGTGCCAGCCTGGCAGGGTCGGTTCCTTACAATGAGCAGTTCTTC
TRBV15	NA	TRBJ1-2	NA	CATSMGVGGYTF	TGTGCCACCAGCATGGGAGTTGGTGGCTACACCTTC
TRBV7-9	NA	TRBJ2-3	NA	CSSSLAQRSDTQYF	TGTTCCAGCAGCTTAGCGCAACGGTCAGATACGCAGTATTTT
TRBV7-6	NA	TRBJ1-2	NA	CASSTRTDLRGGYTF	TGTGCCAGCAGCACCCGGACAGATCTTAGGGGTGGCTACACCTTC